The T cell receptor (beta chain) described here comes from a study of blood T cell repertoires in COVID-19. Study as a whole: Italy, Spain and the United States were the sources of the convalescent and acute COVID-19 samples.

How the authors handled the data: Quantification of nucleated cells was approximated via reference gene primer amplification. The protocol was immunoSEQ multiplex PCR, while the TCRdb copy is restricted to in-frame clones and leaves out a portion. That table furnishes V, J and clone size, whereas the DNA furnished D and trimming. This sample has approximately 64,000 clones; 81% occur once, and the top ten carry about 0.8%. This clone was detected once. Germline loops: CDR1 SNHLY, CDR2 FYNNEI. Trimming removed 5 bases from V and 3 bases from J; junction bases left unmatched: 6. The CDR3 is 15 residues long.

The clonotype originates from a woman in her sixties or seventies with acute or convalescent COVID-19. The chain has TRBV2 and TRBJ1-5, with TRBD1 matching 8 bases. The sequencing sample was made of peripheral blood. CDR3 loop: CASSLDRVYNQPQHF. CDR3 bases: TGTGCCAGCAGTCTGGACAGGGTCTACAATCAGCCCCAGCATTTT.